This TCR beta chain was identified in a study of T cell responses to AZD1222 COVID-19 vaccine. Broader study findings: The span of vaccine-associated CD4 TCRs extended across spike, with dominance at 160-218 and 743-854.

Between the trimmed V and J ends, which lost 0 bases and 5 bases, there was a span of 13 bases. Germline V gene data show CDR1 as MNHEY and CDR2 as SVGAGI. CDR3 length: 15 residues. Profiling relied on immunoSEQ multiplex PCR, and the TCRdb table lists in-frame clones only, not all of them. The data contain some 96,000 clones, about 87% of them singletons. As for this clone: The target antigen is unknown.

The TCR originated in an adult in good health. The sample here was peripheral blood, taken on day 0 of AZD1222 vaccination. The chain links TRBV6-5 to TRBJ1-1; the D gene is possibly TRBD1 (5 bases). CDR3 sequence (DNA): TGTGCCAGCAGTTACTCGGGGGGAGGGGCGACTGAAGCTTTCTTT. The encoded protein is CASSYSGGGATEAFF.